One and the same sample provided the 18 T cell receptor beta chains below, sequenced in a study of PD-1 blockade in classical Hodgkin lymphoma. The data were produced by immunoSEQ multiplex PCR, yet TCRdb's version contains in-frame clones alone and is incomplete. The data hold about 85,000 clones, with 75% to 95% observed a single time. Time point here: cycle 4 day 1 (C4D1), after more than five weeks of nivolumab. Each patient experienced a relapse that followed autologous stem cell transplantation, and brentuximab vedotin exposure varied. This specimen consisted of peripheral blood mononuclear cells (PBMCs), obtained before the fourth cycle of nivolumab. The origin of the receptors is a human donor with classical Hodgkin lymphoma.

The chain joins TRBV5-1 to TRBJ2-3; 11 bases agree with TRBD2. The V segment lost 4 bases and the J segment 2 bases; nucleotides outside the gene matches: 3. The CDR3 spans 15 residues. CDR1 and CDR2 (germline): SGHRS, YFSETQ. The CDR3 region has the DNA TGCGCCAGCAGCCCGACTAGCGGGGACACAGATACGCAGTATTTT. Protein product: CASSPTSGDTDTQYF.

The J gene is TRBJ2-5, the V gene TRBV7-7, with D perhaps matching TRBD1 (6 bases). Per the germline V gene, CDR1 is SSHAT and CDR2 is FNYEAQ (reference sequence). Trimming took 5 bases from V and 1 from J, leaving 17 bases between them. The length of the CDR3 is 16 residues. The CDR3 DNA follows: TGTGCCAGCAGCCCCTCCGGTCGACAGGCCCAAGAGACCCAGTACTTC. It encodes CASSPSGRQAQETQYF.

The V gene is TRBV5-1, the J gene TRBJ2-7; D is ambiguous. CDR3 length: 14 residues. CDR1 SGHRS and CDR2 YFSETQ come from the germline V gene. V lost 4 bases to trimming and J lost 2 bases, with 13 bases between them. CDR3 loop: CASSPSTAPYEQYF. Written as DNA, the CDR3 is TGCGCCAGCAGCCCCTCGACTGCCCCCTACGAGCAGTACTTC.

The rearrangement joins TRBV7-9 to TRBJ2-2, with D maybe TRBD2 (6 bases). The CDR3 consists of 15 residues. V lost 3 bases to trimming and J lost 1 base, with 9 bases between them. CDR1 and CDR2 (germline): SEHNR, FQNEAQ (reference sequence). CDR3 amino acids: CASSFTAGNTGELFF. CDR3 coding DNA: TGTGCCAGCAGCTTCACAGCGGGGAACACCGGGGAGCTGTTTTTT.

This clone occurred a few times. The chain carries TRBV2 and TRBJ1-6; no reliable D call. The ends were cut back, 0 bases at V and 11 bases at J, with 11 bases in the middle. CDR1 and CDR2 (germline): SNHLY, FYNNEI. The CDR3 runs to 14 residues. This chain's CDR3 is CASSEAGKDPPLHF. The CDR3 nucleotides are TGTGCCAGCAGTGAAGCAGGAAAAGATCCACCCCTCCACTTT.

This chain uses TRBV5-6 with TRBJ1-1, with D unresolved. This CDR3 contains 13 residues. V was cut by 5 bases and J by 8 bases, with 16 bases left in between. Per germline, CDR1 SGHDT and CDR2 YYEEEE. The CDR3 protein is CASRLEDGREAFF. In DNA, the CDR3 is TGTGCCAGCAGACTGGAGGATGGCAGAGAAGCTTTCTTT.

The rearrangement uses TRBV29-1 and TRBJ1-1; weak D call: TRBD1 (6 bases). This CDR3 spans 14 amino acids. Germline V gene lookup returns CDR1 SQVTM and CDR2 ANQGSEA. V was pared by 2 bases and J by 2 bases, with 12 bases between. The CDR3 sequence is CSVEWGGANTEAFF. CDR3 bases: TGCAGCGTTGAATGGGGGGGGGCTAACACTGAAGCTTTCTTT.

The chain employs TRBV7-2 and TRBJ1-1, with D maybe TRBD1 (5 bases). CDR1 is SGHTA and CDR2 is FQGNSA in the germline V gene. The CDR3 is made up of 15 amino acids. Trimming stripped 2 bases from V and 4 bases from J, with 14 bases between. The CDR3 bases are TGTGCCAGCAGCTTACGTGGAGGGGTAGGCACTGAAGCTTTCTTT. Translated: CASSLRGGVGTEAFF.

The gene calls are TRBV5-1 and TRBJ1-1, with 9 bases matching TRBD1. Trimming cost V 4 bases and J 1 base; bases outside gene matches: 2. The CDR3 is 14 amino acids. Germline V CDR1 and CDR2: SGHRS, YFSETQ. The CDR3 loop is CASSLDRGNTEAFF. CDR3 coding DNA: TGCGCCAGCAGCCTGGACAGGGGGAACACTGAAGCTTTCTTT. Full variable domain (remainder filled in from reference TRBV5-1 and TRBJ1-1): KAGVTQTPRYLIKTRGQQVTLSCSPISGHRSVSWYQQTPGQGLQFLFEYFSETQRNKGNFPGRFSGRQFSNSRSEMNVSTLELGDSALYLCASSLDRGNTEAFFGQGTRLTVV.

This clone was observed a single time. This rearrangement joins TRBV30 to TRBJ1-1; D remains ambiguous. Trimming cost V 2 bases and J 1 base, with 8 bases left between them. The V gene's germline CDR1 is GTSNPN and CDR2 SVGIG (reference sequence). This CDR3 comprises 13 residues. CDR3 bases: TGTGCCTGGAGTATCCAGACGAACACTGAAGCTTTCTTT. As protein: CAWSIQTNTEAFF.

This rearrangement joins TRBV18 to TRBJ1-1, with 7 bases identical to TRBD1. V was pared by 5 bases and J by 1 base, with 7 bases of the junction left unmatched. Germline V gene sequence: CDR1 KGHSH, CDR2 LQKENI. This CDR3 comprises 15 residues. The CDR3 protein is CASSTRQGPNTEAFF. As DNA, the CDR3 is TGTGCCAGCTCAACTAGACAGGGTCCGAACACTGAAGCTTTCTTT.

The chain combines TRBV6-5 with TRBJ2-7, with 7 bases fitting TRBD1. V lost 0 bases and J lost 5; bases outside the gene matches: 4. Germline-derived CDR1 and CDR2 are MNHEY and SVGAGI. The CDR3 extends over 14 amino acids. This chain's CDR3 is CASSYSAGGNEQYF. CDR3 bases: TGTGCCAGCAGTTACTCCGCAGGGGGTAACGAGCAGTACTTC.

In DNA, the CDR3 is TGTGCCAGCAGCCAAGAGGGAACCGGGAGAAACACTGAAGCTTTCTTT. Its protein is CASSQEGTGRNTEAFF. The rearrangement joins TRBV4-2 to TRBJ1-1; D is ambiguous. The V gene's germline CDR1 is LGHNA and CDR2 YNFKEQ. Trimming removed 0 bases at V and 2 bases at J, with 13 bases between. CDR3 length equals 16 residues.

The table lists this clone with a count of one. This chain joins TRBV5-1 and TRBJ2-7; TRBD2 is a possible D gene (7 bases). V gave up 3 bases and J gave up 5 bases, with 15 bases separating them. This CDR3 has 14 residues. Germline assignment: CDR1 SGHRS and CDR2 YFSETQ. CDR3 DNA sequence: TGCGCCAGCAGCTCATCCAGAGGGGGGGACGAGCAGTACTTC. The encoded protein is CASSSSRGGDEQYF.

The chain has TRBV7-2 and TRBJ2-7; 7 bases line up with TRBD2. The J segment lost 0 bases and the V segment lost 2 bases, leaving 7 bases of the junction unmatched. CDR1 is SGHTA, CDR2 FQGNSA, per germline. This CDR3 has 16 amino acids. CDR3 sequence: CASSLFPAGSSYEQYF. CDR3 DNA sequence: TGTGCCAGCAGCTTATTTCCAGCGGGGAGCTCCTACGAGCAGTACTTC.

In DNA, the CDR3 is TGTGCCATCAGTGAGGAGGGCCAGGGCAAAAACATTCAGTACTTC. It specifies CAISEEGQGKNIQYF. The rearrangement links TRBV10-3 to TRBJ2-4; D is perhaps TRBD1 or TRBD2 (5 bases each). CDR3 length: 15 amino acids. V lost 2 bases to trimming and J lost 3 bases, with 11 bases between them. CDR1 and CDR2 from the germline V gene are ENHRY and SYGVKD.

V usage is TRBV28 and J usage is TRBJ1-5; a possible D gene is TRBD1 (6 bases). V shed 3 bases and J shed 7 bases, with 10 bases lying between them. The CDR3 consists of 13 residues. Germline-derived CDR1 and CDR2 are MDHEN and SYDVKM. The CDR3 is CASSLRGPQPQHF. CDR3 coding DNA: TGTGCCAGCAGTTTGCGGGGGCCACAGCCCCAGCATTTT.

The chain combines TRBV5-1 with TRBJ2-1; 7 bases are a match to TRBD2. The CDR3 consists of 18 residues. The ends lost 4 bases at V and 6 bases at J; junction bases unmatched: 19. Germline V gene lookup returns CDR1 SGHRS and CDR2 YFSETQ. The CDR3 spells CASSPHRGDSAQGNEQFF. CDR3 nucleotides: TGCGCCAGCAGCCCGCACCGGGGGGACTCTGCCCAGGGCAATGAGCAGTTCTTC.